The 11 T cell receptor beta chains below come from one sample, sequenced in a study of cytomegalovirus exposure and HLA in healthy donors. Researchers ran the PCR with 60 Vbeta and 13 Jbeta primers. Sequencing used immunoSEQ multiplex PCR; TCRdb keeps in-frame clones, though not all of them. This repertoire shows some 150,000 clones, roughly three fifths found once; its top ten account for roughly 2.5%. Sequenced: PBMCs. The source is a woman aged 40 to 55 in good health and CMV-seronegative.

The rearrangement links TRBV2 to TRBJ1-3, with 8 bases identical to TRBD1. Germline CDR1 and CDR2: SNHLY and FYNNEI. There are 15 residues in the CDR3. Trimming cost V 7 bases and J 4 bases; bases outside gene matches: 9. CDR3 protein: CASTLTGAVGNTIYF. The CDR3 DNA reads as TGTGCCAGCACTCTGACAGGGGCGGTCGGAAACACCATATATTTT. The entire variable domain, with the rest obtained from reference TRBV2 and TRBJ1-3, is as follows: EPEVTQTPSHQVTQMGQEVILRCVPISNHLYFYWYRQILGQKVEFLVSFYNNEISEKSEIFDDQFSVERPDGSNFTLKIRSTKLEDSAMYFCASTLTGAVGNTIYFGEGSWLTVV.

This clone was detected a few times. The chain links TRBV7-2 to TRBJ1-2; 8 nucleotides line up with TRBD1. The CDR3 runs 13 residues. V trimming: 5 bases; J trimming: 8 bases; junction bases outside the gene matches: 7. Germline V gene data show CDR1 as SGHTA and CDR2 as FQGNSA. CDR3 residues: CASSPQGAGGYTF. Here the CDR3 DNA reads TGTGCCAGCAGCCCTCAGGGGGCGGGGGGCTACACCTTC.

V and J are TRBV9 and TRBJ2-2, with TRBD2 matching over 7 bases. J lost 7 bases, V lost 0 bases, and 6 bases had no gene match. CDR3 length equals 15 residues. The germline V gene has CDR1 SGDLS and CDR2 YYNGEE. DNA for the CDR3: TGTGCCAGCAGCGTAGGGTCGCGGGGGATCGGGGAGCTGTTTTTT. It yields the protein CASSVGSRGIGELFF.

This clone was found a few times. In nucleotides, the CDR3 is TGTGCCAGCAGTGCCCGGACTTCACTCCTCCTGCAGTACTTC. Translating gives CASSARTSLLLQYF. The chain has TRBV6-1 and TRBJ2-7; TRBD2 is a possible D gene (5 bases). CDR1 is MNHNS, CDR2 SASEGT, per germline. With 4 bases removed from V and 9 bases from J, the gap between germline ends came to 19 bases. The CDR3 runs 14 residues.

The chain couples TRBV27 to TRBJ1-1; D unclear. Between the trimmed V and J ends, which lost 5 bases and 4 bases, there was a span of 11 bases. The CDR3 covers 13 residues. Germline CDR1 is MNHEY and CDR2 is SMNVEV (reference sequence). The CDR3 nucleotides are TGTGCCAGCAGTCTTGGAGTAGGCACTGAAGCTTTCTTT. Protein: CASSLGVGTEAFF.

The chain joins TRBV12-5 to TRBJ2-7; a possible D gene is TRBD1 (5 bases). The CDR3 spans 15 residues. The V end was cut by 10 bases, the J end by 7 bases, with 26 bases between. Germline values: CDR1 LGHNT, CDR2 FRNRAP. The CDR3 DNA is TGTGCTACTTCCCCTGGGGCGTTAAGCCTGGGGGAGCAGTACTTC. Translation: CATSPGALSLGEQYF.

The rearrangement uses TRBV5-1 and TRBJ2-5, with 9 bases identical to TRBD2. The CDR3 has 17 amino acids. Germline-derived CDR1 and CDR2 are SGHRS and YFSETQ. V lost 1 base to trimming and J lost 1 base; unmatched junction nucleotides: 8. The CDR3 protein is CASSLNPSGASQETQYF. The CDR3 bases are TGCGCCAGCAGCTTGAATCCTAGCGGGGCGTCCCAAGAGACCCAGTACTTC.

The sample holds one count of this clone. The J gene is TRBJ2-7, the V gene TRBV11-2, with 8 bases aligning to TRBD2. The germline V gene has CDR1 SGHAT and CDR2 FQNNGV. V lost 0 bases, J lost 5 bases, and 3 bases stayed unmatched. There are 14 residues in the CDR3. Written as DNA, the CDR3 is TGTGCCAGCAGCTTAGACGGACTAGCCCACGAGCAGTACTTC. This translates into CASSLDGLAHEQYF.

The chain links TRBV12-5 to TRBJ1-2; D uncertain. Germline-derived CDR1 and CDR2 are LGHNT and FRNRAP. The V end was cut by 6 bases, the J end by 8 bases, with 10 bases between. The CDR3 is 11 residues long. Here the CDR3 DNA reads TGTGCTAGTGGGGCGGGCGGGGGCTACACCTTC. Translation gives CASGAGGGYTF.

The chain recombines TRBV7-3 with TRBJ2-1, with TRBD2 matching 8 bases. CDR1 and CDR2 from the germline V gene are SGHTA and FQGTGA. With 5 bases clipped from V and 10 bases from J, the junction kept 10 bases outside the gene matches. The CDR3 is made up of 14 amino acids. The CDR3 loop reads CASSLLADTGEQFF. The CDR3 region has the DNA TGTGCCAGCAGCCTACTAGCGGACACGGGCGAGCAGTTCTTC. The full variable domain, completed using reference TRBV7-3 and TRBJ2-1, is GAGVSQTPSNKVTEKGKYVELRCDPISGHTALYWYRQSLGQGPEFLIYFQGTGAADDSGLPNDRFFAVRPEGSVSTLKIQRTERGDSAVYLCASSLLADTGEQFFGPGTRLTVL.

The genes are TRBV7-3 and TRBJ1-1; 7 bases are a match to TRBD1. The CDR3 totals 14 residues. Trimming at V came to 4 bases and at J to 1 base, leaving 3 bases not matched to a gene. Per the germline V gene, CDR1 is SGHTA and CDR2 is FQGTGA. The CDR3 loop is CASSSGQPNTEAFF. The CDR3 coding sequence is TGTGCCAGCAGCTCGGGACAGCCGAACACTGAAGCTTTCTTT.